These T cell receptor beta chains were read from a single sample in a study of cytomegalovirus exposure and HLA in healthy donors. Using immunoSEQ multiplex PCR, the repertoire was profiled, and TCRdb retains in-frame clones only, with some absent. The sample comprises more than 80,000 clones, 70% to 75% of which are singletons, and 2.5% to 3.5% rests with the top ten. The sequenced sample consisted of PBMCs. The receptor set was obtained from a female donor in good health and CMV-seronegative. CDR3s include the opening cysteine and the closing phenylalanine or tryptophan. The D gene is left open where the match is weak. The size field is filled for only some rows; it gives once, few, many or a size class.

J gene: TRBJ2-1; clone size: .; D gene: .; V gene: TRBV7-6; CDR3 protein: CASSLAPGNEQFF; CDR3 DNA: TGTGCCAGCAGCTTAGCGCCGGGCAATGAGCAGTTCTTC
J gene: TRBJ1-1; clone size: .; D gene: TRBD1; V gene: TRBV2; CDR3 protein: CASTGGTEAFF; CDR3 DNA: TGTGCCAGTACAGGGGGCACTGAAGCTTTCTTT
J gene: TRBJ2-7; clone size: few; D gene: .; V gene: TRBV28; CDR3 protein: CASSRGGGAVYEQYF; CDR3 DNA: TGTGCCAGCAGTAGGGGTGGCGGGGCGGTCTACGAGCAGTACTTC
J gene: TRBJ2-3; clone size: few; D gene: TRBD1; V gene: TRBV11-3; CDR3 protein: CASRPGTETDTQYF; CDR3 DNA: TGTGCCAGCAGACCCGGGACAGAAACAGATACGCAGTATTTT
J gene: TRBJ2-3; clone size: once; D gene: .; V gene: TRBV5-1; CDR3 protein: CASSLGGRLRGDTQYF; CDR3 DNA: TGCGCCAGCAGCTTAGGAGGCCGGCTCCGGGGGGATACGCAGTATTTT
J gene: TRBJ1-6; clone size: few; D gene: TRBD1; V gene: TRBV9; CDR3 protein: CASSEDRARSPLHF; CDR3 DNA: TGTGCCAGCAGCGAAGACAGGGCGAGGTCACCCCTCCACTTT
J gene: TRBJ2-5; clone size: .; D gene: .; V gene: TRBV6-1; CDR3 protein: CASSPLRETQYF; CDR3 DNA: TGTGCCAGCTCACCTCTACGAGAGACCCAGTACTTC
J gene: TRBJ1-2; clone size: .; D gene: .; V gene: TRBV30; CDR3 protein: CAWLNWGYTF; CDR3 DNA: TGTGCCTGGCTGAACTGGGGCTACACCTTC
J gene: TRBJ2-7; clone size: .; D gene: TRBD2; V gene: TRBV7-2; CDR3 protein: CASSGGGQINYEQYF; CDR3 DNA: TGTGCCAGCTCGGGGGGGGGACAAATAAACTACGAGCAGTACTTC
J gene: TRBJ2-3; clone size: .; D gene: TRBD2; V gene: TRBV7-3; CDR3 protein: CASSFGGRDTDTQYF; CDR3 DNA: TGTGCCAGCAGCTTCGGCGGGAGGGACACAGATACGCAGTATTTT
J gene: TRBJ1-2; clone size: once; D gene: .; V gene: TRBV2; CDR3 protein: CASSEEGRLSGYTF; CDR3 DNA: TGTGCCAGCAGTGAAGAAGGCAGACTCAGTGGCTACACCTTC
J gene: TRBJ2-6; clone size: once; D gene: TRBD1; V gene: TRBV27; CDR3 protein: CASSPWTGGTNVLTF; CDR3 DNA: TGTGCCAGCAGTCCTTGGACAGGGGGGACCAACGTCCTGACTTTC
J gene: TRBJ1-1; clone size: .; D gene: TRBD1; V gene: TRBV7-9; CDR3 protein: CASSLGDRRNTEAFF; CDR3 DNA: TGTGCCAGCAGCTTAGGGGACAGACGGAACACTGAAGCTTTCTTT
J gene: TRBJ2-1; clone size: .; D gene: TRBD2; V gene: TRBV2; CDR3 protein: CASSRAGGPGDEQFF; CDR3 DNA: TGTGCCAGCAGTAGAGCGGGAGGTCCCGGCGATGAGCAGTTCTTC
J gene: TRBJ1-4; clone size: .; D gene: .; V gene: TRBV28; CDR3 protein: CASSPIGGADEKLFF; CDR3 DNA: TGTGCCAGCAGTCCAATAGGGGGGGCAGATGAAAAACTGTTTTTT
J gene: TRBJ2-5; clone size: .; D gene: TRBD2; V gene: TRBV9; CDR3 protein: CASSVGASGRVGETQYF; CDR3 DNA: TGTGCCAGCAGCGTAGGGGCTAGCGGGAGGGTAGGGGAGACCCAGTACTTC
J gene: TRBJ2-5; clone size: few; D gene: TRBD1; V gene: TRBV7-8; CDR3 protein: CASSLELGTGFGETQYF; CDR3 DNA: TGTGCCAGCAGCTTAGAGCTAGGGACAGGATTTGGTGAGACCCAGTACTTC
J gene: TRBJ1-5; clone size: .; D gene: .; V gene: TRBV7-2; CDR3 protein: CASSLEAGGDQPQHF; CDR3 DNA: TGTGCCAGCAGCTTAGAGGCGGGGGGCGATCAGCCCCAGCATTTT
J gene: TRBJ1-3; clone size: few; D gene: .; V gene: TRBV19; CDR3 protein: CASSMFRDFSGNTIYF; CDR3 DNA: TGTGCCAGTAGTATGTTTCGGGATTTCTCTGGAAACACCATATATTTT
J gene: TRBJ2-3; clone size: .; D gene: TRBD2; V gene: TRBV4-3; CDR3 protein: CASAASSSGYTDTQYF; CDR3 DNA: TGCGCCAGCGCGGCATCCTCTAGCGGGTACACAGATACGCAGTATTTT
J gene: TRBJ1-5; clone size: .; D gene: TRBD1; V gene: TRBV7-2; CDR3 protein: CASSLGTGYGQPQHF; CDR3 DNA: TGTGCCAGCAGCTTAGGGACAGGGTATGGTCAGCCCCAGCATTTT
J gene: TRBJ2-1; clone size: once; D gene: TRBD2; V gene: TRBV5-1; CDR3 protein: CASIRTSGDNEQFF; CDR3 DNA: TGCGCCAGCATCAGGACTAGCGGCGACAATGAGCAGTTCTTC
J gene: TRBJ2-4; clone size: .; D gene: .; V gene: TRBV6-5; CDR3 protein: CASSYNRGGLGIQYF; CDR3 DNA: TGTGCCAGCAGTTACAACAGGGGGGGGTTGGGCATTCAGTACTTC
J gene: TRBJ2-1; clone size: .; D gene: TRBD2; V gene: TRBV29-1; CDR3 protein: CSVHRGLGGNEQFF; CDR3 DNA: TGCAGCGTTCACCGGGGACTAGGGGGGAATGAGCAGTTCTTC
J gene: TRBJ2-7; clone size: .; D gene: TRBD2; V gene: TRBV28; CDR3 protein: CASSLSLAGREQYF; CDR3 DNA: TGTGCCAGCAGTTTGTCACTAGCGGGACGCGAGCAGTACTTC
J gene: TRBJ2-4; clone size: .; D gene: TRBD2; V gene: TRBV15; CDR3 protein: CATSRGPSGQRAGKNIQYF; CDR3 DNA: TGTGCCACCAGCAGAGGCCCCAGTGGACAAAGAGCGGGGAAAAACATTCAGTACTTC
J gene: TRBJ1-5; clone size: .; D gene: TRBD1; V gene: TRBV7-8; CDR3 protein: CASSESQGVQPQHF; CDR3 DNA: TGTGCCAGCAGCGAAAGTCAGGGGGTTCAGCCCCAGCATTTT
J gene: TRBJ2-7; clone size: .; D gene: TRBD2; V gene: TRBV30; CDR3 protein: CAWSGLAGAFSYGQYF; CDR3 DNA: TGTGCCTGGAGTGGGCTAGCGGGGGCCTTTTCCTACGGGCAGTACTTC
J gene: TRBJ1-1; clone size: once; D gene: .; V gene: TRBV29-1; CDR3 protein: CSVEGQVNTEAFF; CDR3 DNA: TGCAGCGTTGAGGGACAAGTAAACACTGAAGCTTTCTTT
J gene: TRBJ1-4; clone size: .; D gene: .; V gene: TRBV28; CDR3 protein: CATGRVRNEKLFF; CDR3 DNA: TGTGCCACCGGGAGGGTCAGGAATGAAAAACTGTTTTTT
J gene: TRBJ2-1; clone size: once; D gene: .; V gene: TRBV7-2; CDR3 protein: CASSLERGSYNEQFF; CDR3 DNA: TGTGCCAGCAGCTTAGAACGGGGGTCCTACAATGAGCAGTTCTTC
J gene: TRBJ2-5; clone size: .; D gene: .; V gene: TRBV9; CDR3 protein: CASSVGAVFQETQYF; CDR3 DNA: TGTGCCAGCAGCGTAGGGGCCGTTTTTCAAGAGACCCAGTACTTC
J gene: TRBJ2-5; clone size: few; D gene: .; V gene: TRBV2; CDR3 protein: CASSEWRDSQETQYF; CDR3 DNA: TGTGCCAGCAGTGAATGGCGGGACAGCCAAGAGACCCAGTACTTC
J gene: TRBJ2-1; clone size: .; D gene: TRBD1; V gene: TRBV7-2; CDR3 protein: CASSTRQGQVNEQFF; CDR3 DNA: TGTGCCAGCAGCACGCGACAGGGGCAAGTCAATGAGCAGTTCTTC
J gene: TRBJ2-1; clone size: .; D gene: .; V gene: TRBV7-9; CDR3 protein: CASSGGTVPPYNEQFF; CDR3 DNA: TGTGCCAGCAGCGGAGGGACAGTCCCCCCCTACAATGAGCAGTTCTTC
J gene: TRBJ1-2; clone size: .; D gene: .; V gene: TRBV7-2; CDR3 protein: CASSRGQLKGDGYTF; CDR3 DNA: TGTGCCAGCAGCCGTGGACAGTTAAAAGGAGATGGCTACACCTTC
J gene: TRBJ1-1; clone size: few; D gene: .; V gene: TRBV7-8; CDR3 protein: CASSLADRSLEAFF; CDR3 DNA: TGTGCCAGCAGCTTAGCCGACAGGTCCCTTGAAGCTTTCTTT
J gene: TRBJ2-1; clone size: .; D gene: .; V gene: TRBV30; CDR3 protein: CAWSEGGDEQFF; CDR3 DNA: TGTGCCTGGAGTGAGGGGGGGGATGAGCAGTTCTTC
J gene: TRBJ1-5; clone size: .; D gene: .; V gene: TRBV7-8; CDR3 protein: CASSLWHPGDQPQHF; CDR3 DNA: TGTGCCAGCAGCTTATGGCACCCCGGGGATCAGCCCCAGCATTTT
J gene: TRBJ1-1; clone size: once; D gene: .; V gene: TRBV12-5; CDR3 protein: CASGLVAAHTEAFF; CDR3 DNA: TGTGCTAGTGGTTTGGTAGCGGCACACACTGAAGCTTTCTTT
J gene: TRBJ1-1; clone size: few; D gene: .; V gene: TRBV6-1; CDR3 protein: CASIWGTTNTEAFF; CDR3 DNA: TGTGCCAGCATATGGGGGACAACGAACACTGAAGCTTTCTTT
J gene: TRBJ2-5; clone size: .; D gene: .; V gene: TRBV10-2; CDR3 protein: CASSEGGETQYF; CDR3 DNA: TGCGCCAGCAGTGAGGGCGGGGAGACCCAGTACTTC
J gene: TRBJ1-4; clone size: .; D gene: .; V gene: TRBV19; CDR3 protein: CASSIDQGSDEKLFF; CDR3 DNA: TGTGCCAGTAGTATAGATCAGGGGTCAGATGAAAAACTGTTTTTT
J gene: TRBJ1-1; clone size: .; D gene: TRBD1; V gene: TRBV2; CDR3 protein: CASQKVTTGETEAFF; CDR3 DNA: TGTGCCAGCCAAAAGGTGACCACAGGGGAAACTGAAGCTTTCTTT
J gene: TRBJ2-7; clone size: .; D gene: TRBD1; V gene: TRBV11-2; CDR3 protein: CASSVTGTGNPPRYYEQYF; CDR3 DNA: TGTGCCAGCAGCGTAACCGGGACAGGGAACCCCCCCCGATACTACGAGCAGTACTTC
J gene: TRBJ1-2; clone size: .; D gene: .; V gene: TRBV7-2; CDR3 protein: CASSPAPGTKGSPYGYTF; CDR3 DNA: TGTGCCAGCAGCCCCGCCCCCGGGACTAAGGGTTCGCCGTATGGCTACACCTTC
J gene: TRBJ1-1; clone size: .; D gene: .; V gene: TRBV5-8; CDR3 protein: CASSFPMGGTEAFF; CDR3 DNA: TGTGCCAGCAGCTTCCCGATGGGGGGGACTGAAGCTTTCTTT
J gene: TRBJ1-2; clone size: .; D gene: .; V gene: TRBV11-1; CDR3 protein: CASSFSSGSYGYTF; CDR3 DNA: TGTGCCAGCAGCTTTAGCAGTGGCTCCTATGGCTACACCTTC
J gene: TRBJ2-5; clone size: .; D gene: TRBD1; V gene: TRBV19; CDR3 protein: CASSTGTARETQYF; CDR3 DNA: TGTGCCAGTAGTACTGGGACAGCGAGGGAGACCCAGTACTTC
J gene: TRBJ2-5; clone size: few; D gene: .; V gene: TRBV7-2; CDR3 protein: CASSRLSNAAQETQYF; CDR3 DNA: TGTGCCAGCAGCCGTTTAAGCAATGCGGCTCAAGAGACCCAGTACTTC
J gene: TRBJ2-5; clone size: .; D gene: TRBD1; V gene: TRBV18; CDR3 protein: CASSPNRGRQYF; CDR3 DNA: TGTGCCAGCTCACCAAACAGGGGTCGACAGTACTTC
J gene: TRBJ1-1; clone size: .; D gene: .; V gene: TRBV5-6; CDR3 protein: CASSMVGRQNTEAFF; CDR3 DNA: TGTGCCAGCAGCATGGTCGGCCGACAGAACACTGAAGCTTTCTTT
J gene: TRBJ2-7; clone size: few; D gene: .; V gene: TRBV7-9; CDR3 protein: CASSPLVYEQYF; CDR3 DNA: TGTGCCAGCAGCCCCCTTGTGTACGAGCAGTACTTC
J gene: TRBJ2-1; clone size: .; D gene: .; V gene: TRBV5-1; CDR3 protein: CASSSTTGSYNEQFF; CDR3 DNA: TGCGCCAGCAGCTCCACGACGGGCTCCTACAATGAGCAGTTCTTC
J gene: TRBJ1-3; clone size: .; D gene: .; V gene: TRBV5-1; CDR3 protein: CASSLVGSEFSGNTIYF; CDR3 DNA: TGCGCCAGCAGCTTAGTCGGGAGCGAATTTTCTGGAAACACCATATATTTT